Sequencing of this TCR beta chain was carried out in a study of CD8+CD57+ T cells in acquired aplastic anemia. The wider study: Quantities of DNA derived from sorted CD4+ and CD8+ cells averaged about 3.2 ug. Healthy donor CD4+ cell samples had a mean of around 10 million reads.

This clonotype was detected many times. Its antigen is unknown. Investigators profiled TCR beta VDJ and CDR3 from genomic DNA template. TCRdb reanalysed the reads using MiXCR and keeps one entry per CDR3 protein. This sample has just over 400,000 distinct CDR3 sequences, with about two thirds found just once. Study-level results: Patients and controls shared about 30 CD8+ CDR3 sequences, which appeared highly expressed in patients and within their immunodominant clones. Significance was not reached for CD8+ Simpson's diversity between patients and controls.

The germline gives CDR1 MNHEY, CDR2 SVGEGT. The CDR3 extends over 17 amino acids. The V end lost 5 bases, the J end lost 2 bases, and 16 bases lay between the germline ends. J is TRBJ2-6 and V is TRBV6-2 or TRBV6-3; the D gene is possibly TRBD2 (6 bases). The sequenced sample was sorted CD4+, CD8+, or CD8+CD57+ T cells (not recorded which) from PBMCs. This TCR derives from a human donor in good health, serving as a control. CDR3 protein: CASSHSGARPGANVLTF. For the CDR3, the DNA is TGTGCCAGCAGTCATAGCGGCGCGAGACCTGGGGCCAACGTCCTGACTTTC.